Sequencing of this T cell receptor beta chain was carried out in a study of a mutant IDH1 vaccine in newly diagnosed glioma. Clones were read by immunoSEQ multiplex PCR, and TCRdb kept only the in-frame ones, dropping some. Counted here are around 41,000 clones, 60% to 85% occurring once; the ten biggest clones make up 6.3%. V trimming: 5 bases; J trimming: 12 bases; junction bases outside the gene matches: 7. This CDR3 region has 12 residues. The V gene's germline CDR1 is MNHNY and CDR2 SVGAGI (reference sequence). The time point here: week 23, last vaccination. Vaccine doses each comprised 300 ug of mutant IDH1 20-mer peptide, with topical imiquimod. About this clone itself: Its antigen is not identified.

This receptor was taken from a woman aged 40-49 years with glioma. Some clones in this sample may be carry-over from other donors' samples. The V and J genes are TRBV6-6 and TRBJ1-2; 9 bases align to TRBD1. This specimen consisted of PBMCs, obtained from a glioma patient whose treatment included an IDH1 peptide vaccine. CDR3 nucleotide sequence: TGTGCCAGCAGTCCGGGACAGGGTAGGGACACCTTC. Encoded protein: CASSPGQGRDTF.